This TCR beta chain was captured by sequencing in a study of T cell repertoires in cytomegalovirus infection. Background on the study: Public TCR beta signatures were indicative of both CMV infection and a matching HLA type. Study findings and constraints: The study found HLA-C-restricted CMV-specific TCR beta clonotypes dominating the ex vivo response.

A note on this clonotype: What it binds is unknown.

TCRdb re-analysed the reads in MiXCR, keeping a single row per CDR3 protein. The data hold 700,000 to 850,000 distinct CDR3 sequences, with 32% observed a single time. The CDR3 sequence is 13 residues long. Germline values: CDR1 LNHDA, CDR2 SQIVND (reference sequence). The V and J ends lost 1 base and 8 bases respectively, with 11 bases between them. V gene TRBV19 combines with J gene TRBJ1-2; possibly TRBD1 for D (5 bases). Specimen: cultured CD8+ T cells from PBMCs, collected from culture after CMV antigen stimulation. This receptor was identified in a human donor in good health (CMV status not recorded). Some clones in this sample may be carry-over from other donors' samples. The CDR3 coding sequence is TGTGCCAGTAGTATAGGGGGGGGGACCGGCTACACCTTC. Its translation: CASSIGGGTGYTF.